The present TCR beta chain was sequenced within a study of memory B cells and T cells in multiple sclerosis. A remark on this clone: Its antigen is not identified.

The study's findings and limits: Clone-set sizes differed between compartments, so shared clonotype counts needed normalization.

The CDR3 consists of 13 residues. Trimming took off 2 bases at V and 0 bases at J, with 5 bases between the two ends. Germline-derived CDR1 and CDR2 are SGHNT and YYREEE (reference sequence). The protocol was immunoSEQ multiplex PCR, while the TCRdb copy is restricted to in-frame clones and leaves out a portion. The repertoire includes some 14,000 clones, around 70% of them detected once, and under 2.5% sits in the top ten. This chain joins TRBV5-4 and TRBJ2-5; D unresolved. Specimen: memory (CD45RO+) CD4+ T cells from blood. The sequence was collected from a human donor with multiple sclerosis. The CDR3 nucleotides are TGTGCCAGCAGCTTACAGCACCAAGAGACCCAGTACTTC. Its translation is CASSLQHQETQYF.